Listed below are T cell receptor beta chains from one sample, sequenced in a study of metastatic and nonmetastatic thyroid tumors. TCRdb reprocessed the PCR reads via MiXCR. The data hold approximately 32,000 clones, with 33% observed a single time. The sample consisted of tumor tissue. Receptors originate from a female donor with papillary thyroid cancer or a benign thyroid nodule (not recorded which). Some clones in this sample may be carry-over from other donors' samples. Both conserved end residues are trimmed from each CDR3. The D gene is left open where the match is weak.

D gene	V gene	J gene	CDR3 protein
TRBD2	TRBV2	TRBJ2-1	ASIGTSGRARNEQF
TRBD2	TRBV2	TRBJ2-1	ASSLTSGGANEQF
TRBD1	TRBV28	TRBJ1-2	ASSPTGQGPYGYT
-	TRBV7-8	TRBJ2-7	ASSSPLREQY
-	TRBV5-4	TRBJ2-1	ASSLGQIRALSSYNEQF
TRBD2	TRBV6-2/TRBV6-3	TRBJ2-3	ASSYSFTGRADTQY
TRBD2	TRBV20-1	TRBJ2-1	SAKGSGRAFEQF
TRBD1	TRBV6-1	TRBJ2-1	ASSKGQGGYNEQF
-	TRBV12-3/TRBV12-4	TRBJ2-7	ASRTRGSSSYEQY
TRBD1	TRBV10-3	TRBJ2-2	AITPGTDTGELF
-	TRBV7-9	TRBJ2-4	ASSSTEAKNIQY
TRBD1	TRBV2	TRBJ2-7	ASSRDTGGREQY
-	TRBV7-9	TRBJ1-2	ASSSGPANYGYT
TRBD1	TRBV28	TRBJ1-2	ASKTRDRGLLDYGYT
TRBD1	TRBV28	TRBJ2-7	ASVAGQVTSYEQY
-	TRBV6-1	TRBJ1-5	ASSGSNQPQH
TRBD1	TRBV6-5	TRBJ2-2	ASSYQRDRAVSAGELF
-	TRBV5-1	TRBJ1-2	ASSLAEPGANPYGYT
-	TRBV5-4	TRBJ1-6	ASSPYSGDSPLH
TRBD2	TRBV6-1	TRBJ2-7	ASSQILASLLYEQY
-	TRBV20-1	TRBJ2-3	SAPPQRLGSDTQY
TRBD2	TRBV7-4	TRBJ2-1	ASSLVGCGRSYNEQF
-	TRBV7-8	TRBJ2-7	ASRQGTYEQY
TRBD1	TRBV5-1	TRBJ1-2	ASSFSNDREGGYT
TRBD2	TRBV28	TRBJ2-1	ASSLASGSDEQF
-	TRBV7-9	TRBJ1-1	ASSLKGQMNTEAF
TRBD2	TRBV28	TRBJ2-7	ASGRRASGRAWAREQY
TRBD1	TRBV12-3/TRBV12-4	TRBJ2-7	ASSFPTGFDEQY
TRBD2	TRBV20-1	TRBJ2-7	SASPAGVFYEQY
-	TRBV4-2	TRBJ2-6	ASSQDQGSGANVLT
-	TRBV19	TRBJ2-5	ASSPPRISAETQY
TRBD1	TRBV5-1	TRBJ1-2	ASSLDVGQVGRYT
TRBD1	TRBV5-1	TRBJ2-3	ASSYWDRETDTQY
-	TRBV24-1	TRBJ2-3	ATSDLDFGGTDTQY
TRBD2	TRBV7-2	TRBJ2-7	ASTTAATSQYEQY
-	TRBV27	TRBJ2-7	ASSFQGGPYEQY
-	TRBV28	TRBJ2-3	ASSLSGADTQY
TRBD2	TRBV12-3/TRBV12-4	TRBJ2-5	ASSIRLAGVETQY
-	TRBV11-2	TRBJ2-1	ASSLRGRGSSYNEQF
-	TRBV5-1	TRBJ2-5	ASSEVTGAGETQY
-	TRBV19	TRBJ2-1	ASSIKGGYNEQF
-	TRBV13	TRBJ1-6	ASSLGSRQNSPLH
-	TRBV11-3	TRBJ1-1	ASSLPRGPRNTEAF
TRBD1	TRBV11-3	TRBJ1-2	ASSLTGGYGYT
TRBD2	TRBV12-3/TRBV12-4	TRBJ2-5	ASRAGNRETQY
-	TRBV27	TRBJ2-2	ASSSQLERDTGELF
-	TRBV27	TRBJ1-1	ASSRDFRTAQGTEAF
-	TRBV24-1	TRBJ2-1	ATLGYNEQF
TRBD2	TRBV5-1	TRBJ2-7	ASSLDVGGYEQY
-	TRBV6-1	TRBJ2-7	ASSSNDYYEQY
-	TRBV28	TRBJ2-7	ASSLIGDSYEQY
-	TRBV6-1	TRBJ2-7	ASSEGIGYEQY
TRBD1	TRBV6-1	TRBJ1-6	ASRTGDISPLH
TRBD1	TRBV24-1	TRBJ1-5	ATSGQGFQPQH